Following are 13 T cell receptor beta chains from one sample sequenced in a study of T-cell reconstitution after alpha-beta-depleted transplantation in children (dated by TCRdb to the mid-2010s). The treatment or condition label, as the study defines it: allogeneic hematopoietic cell transplantation with graft depleted of TCRalphabeta T cells and CD19 B cells. The method was PCR. Sequencing relied on an Illumina HiSeq 2500. Molecular barcoding was employed in the preparation of TCR libraries, with unique molecular identifiers being used to normalize TCRbeta repertoire quantification. The public sequencing data were trimmed at Q25 with fastp and processed into clonotypes with MiXCR by TCRdb, which kept only in-frame beta chains. Under each unique CDR3 protein, matching rows form one entry showing the most common genes and DNA. Across this sample there are 700,000 or so distinct CDR3 sequences, with around 12% seen only once. Of the sample, 0.79% is held by the ten largest clones.

This material consisted of PBMCs, taken before TCRalphabeta/CD19-depleted stem cell transplant. Receptors originate from a girl aged 2-10 years with congenital amegakaryocytic thrombocytopenia, due to receive a stem cell transplant.

This clonotype was observed a handful of times. CDR3 region: CASSSPHEQFF. The CDR3 DNA is TGTGCCAGCAGCTCCCCTCATGAGCAGTTCTTC. V and J are TRBV7-8 and TRBJ2-1, with D unclear. CDR1 is SGHVS and CDR2 is FQNEAQ in the germline V gene. The V end lost 4 bases, the J end lost 8 bases, and 6 bases lay between the germline ends. This CDR3 is built from 11 residues.

The chain uses TRBV25-1 and TRBJ2-1; D is possibly TRBD1 or TRBD2 (5 bases each). Trimming pared 3 bases from V and 7 bases from J, leaving 13 bases between. This CDR3 has 14 residues. CDR1 is MGHDK, CDR2 SYGVNS, per germline. The CDR3 DNA reads as TGTGCCAGCAGTGATCCTGGGGACCGGAATGAGCAGTTCTTC. Amino acid sequence: CASSDPGDRNEQFF.

There are many counts of this clonotype. V usage is TRBV9 and J usage is TRBJ2-1, with a weak D call TRBD1 (5 bases). The V gene's germline CDR1 is SGDLS and CDR2 YYNGEE. The CDR3 has 15 amino acids. The V and J ends lost 3 bases and 4 bases respectively, with 14 bases between them. In nucleotides, the CDR3 is TGTGCCAGCAGCGACGTCGGCAGGGCATACAATGAGCAGTTCTTC. Its protein product is CASSDVGRAYNEQFF.

In its sample, this clonotype was seen a few times. The V and J genes are TRBV7-6 and TRBJ2-7; D may be TRBD1 (5 bases). Germline V lookup: CDR1 SGHVS, CDR2 FNYEAQ. The CDR3 is made up of 12 amino acids. V was trimmed by 5 bases and J by 6 bases, leaving 11 bases between them. CDR3 bases: TGTGCCAGCAGCAATAAGGGGTTCGAGCAGTACTTC. Protein product: CASSNKGFEQYF. The entire variable domain, with the rest obtained from reference TRBV7-6 and TRBJ2-7, is as follows: GAGVSQSPRYKVTKRGQDVALRCDPISGHVSLYWYRQALGQGPEFLTYFNYEAQQDKSGLPNDRFSAERPEGSISTLTIQRTEQRDSAMYRCASSNKGFEQYFGPGTRLTVT.

The table lists this clonotype with many counts. J is TRBJ2-1 and V is TRBV12-3 or TRBV12-4, with D possibly TRBD1 on 5 matching bases. With 1 base removed from V and 5 bases from J, the gap between germline ends came to 9 bases. CDR3 length: 14 residues. CDR3 nucleotide sequence: TGTGCCAGCAGTTTAGGACAGCTAAACAATGAGCAGTTCTTC. This gives the protein CASSLGQLNNEQFF.

The sample holds a few counts of this clonotype. The rearrangement links TRBV15 to TRBJ2-2; D unresolved. Germline CDR1 and CDR2: LNHNV and YYDKDF (reference sequence). The CDR3 length is 16 residues. V was shortened by 0 bases and J by 2 bases, with 10 bases between the two germline ends. CDR3 sequence: CATSRDETTNTGELFF. CDR3 nucleotides: TGTGCCACCAGCAGAGATGAGACGACCAACACCGGGGAGCTGTTTTTT.

Note on this clonotype: One junction end does not reproduce the germline sequence, and a read error may be involved. The rearrangement joins TRBV20-1 to TRBJ2-5; D ambiguous. Germline assignment: CDR1 DFQATT and CDR2 SNEGSKA (reference sequence). The CDR3 is 12 residues long. The CDR3 loop is CSARVPGETQSF. CDR3 sequence (DNA): TGCAGTGCTAGAGTTCCCGGAGAGACCCAGTCCTTC.

The sample holds a few counts of this clonotype. The rearrangement uses TRBV20-1 and TRBJ2-5; a possible D gene is TRBD2 (6 bases). Per germline, CDR1 DFQATT and CDR2 SNEGSKA (reference sequence). The V gene lost 3 bases and the J gene lost 2 bases, with 10 bases spanning the gap. The length of the CDR3 is 13 residues. The DNA of the CDR3 is TGCAGTGCTAGTCTAGGACTACAAGAGACCCAGTACTTC. The encoded protein is CSASLGLQETQYF.

Note on this clonotype: Since a much larger clone is just one base distant, this may be a read error. V is TRBV20-1 and J is TRBJ2-1; perhaps D is TRBD1 or TRBD2 (5 bases each). CDR3 length: 14 residues. CDR1 DFQATT and CDR2 SNEGSKA come from the germline V gene (reference sequence). In DNA form, the CDR3 reads TGCTGTGCTAGAGACTCGGGACCGTCTTCGGCGCAGTTCTTC. It specifies CCARDSGPSSAQFF.

The chain uses TRBV12-3 or TRBV12-4 and TRBJ2-6, with D possibly called TRBD1 or TRBD2 (5 bases each). This CDR3 is 17 amino acids long. V was pared by 5 bases and J by 1 base, with 15 bases between. CDR3 residues: CASSTRGVPSGANVLTF. The DNA of the CDR3 is TGTGCCAGCAGTACACGAGGGGTCCCTTCTGGGGCCAACGTCCTGACTTTC.

This clonotype was recorded at least ten times. The chain uses TRBV3-1 and TRBJ2-1; TRBD2 matches at 8 bases. The CDR3 consists of 16 residues. The ends lost 5 bases at V and 7 bases at J; junction bases unmatched: 13. Per the germline V gene, CDR1 is LGHDT and CDR2 is YNNKEL (reference sequence). The CDR3 coding sequence is TGTGCCAGCAGCTTGCGACTAGCGAAGGACCAGAATGAGCAGTTCTTC. Translation: CASSLRLAKDQNEQFF.

V and J are TRBV7-9 and TRBJ2-2; D gene uncertain. V was cut by 0 bases and J by 0 bases, with 5 bases left in between. Looked up from germline, CDR1 is SEHNR and CDR2 is FQNEAQ (reference sequence). This CDR3 is 15 amino acids long. The chain's CDR3 is CASSLASSNTGELFF. Here the CDR3 DNA reads TGTGCCAGCAGCTTAGCTAGCTCGAACACCGGGGAGCTGTTTTTT.

This clonotype was found many times. V usage is TRBV20-1 and J usage is TRBJ2-7; D unclear. V was pared by 0 bases and J by 3 bases, with 15 bases between. Per germline, CDR1 DFQATT and CDR2 SNEGSKA (reference sequence). The CDR3 is made up of 15 amino acids. CDR3 nucleotides: TGCAGTGCTAGAGATAAGCGCGGACCCAACTACGAGCAGTACTTC. Translated: CSARDKRGPNYEQYF.